This TCR beta chain was identified during a study of Graves' ophthalmopathy and Graves' hyperthyroidism. Whole-study results and caveats: Classification of ophthalmopathy versus stable hyperthyroidism by a 13-signature model yielded 85% to 90% sensitivity and just over 80% specificity. With around 69% sensitivity and approximately 72% specificity, the model predicted ophthalmopathy progression.

Ages of hyperthyroidism patients ran from 18 to 65, and their diagnoses were new, under 2 months' duration. The evidence that diagnosis relied on was clinical symptoms, serum thyroxine, TRAb, thyroid ultrasound and orbital computed tomography. RNA served as the template for amplifying TCR beta CDR3 regions. The first round was an RT-PCR with HTBI primers, and the second round was a multiplex PCR. MiXCR, run by TCRdb on the multiplex PCR reads, gives a single entry per CDR3 protein. The repertoire holds roughly 610,000 distinct CDR3 sequences, with 22% as singletons. The sample holds many counts of this clonotype. The antigen is not known. The CDR3 has 16 residues. Germline V gene lookup returns CDR1 MNHEY and CDR2 SMNVEV (reference sequence). V lost 6 bases to trimming and J lost 5 bases; unmatched junction nucleotides: 13.

The source is a young woman with stable Graves' hyperthyroidism. Some clones in this sample may be carry-over from other donors' samples. V is TRBV27 and J is TRBJ1-2; 9 bases are a match to TRBD1. Sequencing input: peripheral blood. The CDR3 sequence is CASSPTGTGILYGYTF. The CDR3 bases are TGTGCCAGCAGCCCGACCGGGACAGGGATCTTGTATGGCTACACCTTC.